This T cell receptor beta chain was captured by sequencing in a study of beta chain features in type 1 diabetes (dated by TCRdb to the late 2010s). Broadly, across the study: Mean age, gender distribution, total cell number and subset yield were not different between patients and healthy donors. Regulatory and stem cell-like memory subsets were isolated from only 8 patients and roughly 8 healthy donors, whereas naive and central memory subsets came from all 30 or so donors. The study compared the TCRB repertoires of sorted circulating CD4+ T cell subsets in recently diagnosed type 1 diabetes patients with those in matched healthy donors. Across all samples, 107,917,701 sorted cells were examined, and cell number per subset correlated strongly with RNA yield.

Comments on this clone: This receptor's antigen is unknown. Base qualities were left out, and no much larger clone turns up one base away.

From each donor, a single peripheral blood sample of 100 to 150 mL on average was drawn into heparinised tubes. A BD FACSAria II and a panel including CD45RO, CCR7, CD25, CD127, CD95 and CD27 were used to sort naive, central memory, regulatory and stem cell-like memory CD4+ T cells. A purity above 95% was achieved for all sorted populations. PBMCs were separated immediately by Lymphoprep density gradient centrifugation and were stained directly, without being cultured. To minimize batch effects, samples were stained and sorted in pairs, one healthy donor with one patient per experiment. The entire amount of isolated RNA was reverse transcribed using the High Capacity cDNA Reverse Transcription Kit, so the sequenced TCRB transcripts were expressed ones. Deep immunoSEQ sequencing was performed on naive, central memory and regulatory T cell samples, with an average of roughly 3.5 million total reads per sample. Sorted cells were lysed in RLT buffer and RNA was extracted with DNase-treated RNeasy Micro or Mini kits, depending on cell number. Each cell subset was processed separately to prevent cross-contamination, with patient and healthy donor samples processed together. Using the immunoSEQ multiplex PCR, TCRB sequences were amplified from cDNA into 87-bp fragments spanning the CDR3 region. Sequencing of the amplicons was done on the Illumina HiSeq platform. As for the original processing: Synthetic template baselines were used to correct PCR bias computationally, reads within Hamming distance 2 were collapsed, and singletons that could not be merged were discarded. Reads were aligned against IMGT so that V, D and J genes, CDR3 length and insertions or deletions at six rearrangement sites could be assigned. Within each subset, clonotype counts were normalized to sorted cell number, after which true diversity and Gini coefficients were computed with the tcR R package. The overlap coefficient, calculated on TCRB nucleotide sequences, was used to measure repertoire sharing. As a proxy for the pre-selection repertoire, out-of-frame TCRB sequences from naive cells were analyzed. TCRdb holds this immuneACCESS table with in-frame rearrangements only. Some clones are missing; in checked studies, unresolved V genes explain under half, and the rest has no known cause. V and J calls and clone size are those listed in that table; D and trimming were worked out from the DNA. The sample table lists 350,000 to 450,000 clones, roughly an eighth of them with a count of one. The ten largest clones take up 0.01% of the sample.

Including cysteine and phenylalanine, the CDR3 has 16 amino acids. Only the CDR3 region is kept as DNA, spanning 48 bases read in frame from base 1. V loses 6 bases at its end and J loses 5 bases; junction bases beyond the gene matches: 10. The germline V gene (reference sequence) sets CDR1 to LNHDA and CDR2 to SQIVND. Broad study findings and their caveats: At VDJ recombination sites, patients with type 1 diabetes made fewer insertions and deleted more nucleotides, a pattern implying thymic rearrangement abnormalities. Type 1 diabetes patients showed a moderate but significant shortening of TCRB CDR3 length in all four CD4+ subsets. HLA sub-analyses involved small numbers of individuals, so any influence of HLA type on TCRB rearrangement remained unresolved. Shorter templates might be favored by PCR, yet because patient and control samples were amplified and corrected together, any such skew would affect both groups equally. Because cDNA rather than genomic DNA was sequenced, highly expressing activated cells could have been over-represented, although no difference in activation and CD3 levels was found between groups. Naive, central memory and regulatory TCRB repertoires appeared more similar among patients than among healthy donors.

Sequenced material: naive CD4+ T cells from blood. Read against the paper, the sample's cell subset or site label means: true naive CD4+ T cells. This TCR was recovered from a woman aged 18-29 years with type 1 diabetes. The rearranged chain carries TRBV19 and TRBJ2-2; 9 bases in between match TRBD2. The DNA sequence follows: TGTGCCAGTAGAGGGAGAGGCGGGGGGGCGACCGGGGAGCTGTTTTTT. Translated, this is CASRGRGGGATGELFF.